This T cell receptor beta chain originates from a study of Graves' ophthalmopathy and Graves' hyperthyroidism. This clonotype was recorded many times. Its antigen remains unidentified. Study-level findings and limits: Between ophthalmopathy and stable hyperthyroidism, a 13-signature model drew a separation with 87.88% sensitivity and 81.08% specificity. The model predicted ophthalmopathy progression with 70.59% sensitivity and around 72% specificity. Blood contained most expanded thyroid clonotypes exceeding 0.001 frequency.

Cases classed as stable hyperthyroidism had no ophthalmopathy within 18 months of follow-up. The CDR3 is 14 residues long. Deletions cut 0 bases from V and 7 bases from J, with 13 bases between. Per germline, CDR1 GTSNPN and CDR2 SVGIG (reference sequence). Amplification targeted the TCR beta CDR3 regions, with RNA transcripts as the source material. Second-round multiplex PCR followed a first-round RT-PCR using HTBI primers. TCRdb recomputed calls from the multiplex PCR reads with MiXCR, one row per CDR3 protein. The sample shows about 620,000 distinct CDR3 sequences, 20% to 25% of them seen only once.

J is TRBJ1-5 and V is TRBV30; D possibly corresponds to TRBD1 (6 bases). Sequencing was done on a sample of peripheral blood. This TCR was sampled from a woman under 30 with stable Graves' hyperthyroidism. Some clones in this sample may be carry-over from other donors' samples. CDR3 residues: CAWSVRGSMQPQHF. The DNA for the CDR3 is TGTGCCTGGAGTGTTAGGGGGAGTATGCAGCCCCAGCATTTT.